This T cell receptor (beta chain) was obtained from a study of control samples from healthy donors and cancer patients. Repertoires were generated with immunoSEQ multiplex PCR, while TCRdb's copy carries only in-frame clones and drops some. The sample has a few hundred thousand clones; 90% are singletons. Deletions cut 2 bases from V and 2 bases from J, with 13 bases between. The CDR3 has 15 amino acids. The germline gives CDR1 SGHAT, CDR2 FQNNGV. This chain links TRBV11-2 with TRBJ2-7, with D possibly called TRBD1 or TRBD2 (5 bases each). The sequence was collected from a man between 40 and 49 years old with head and neck cancer. The sample was PBMCs. CDR3 loop: CASSLQGPGPYEQYF. The CDR3 nucleotides are TGTGCCAGCAGCTTACAGGGCCCGGGGCCCTACGAGCAGTACTTC.